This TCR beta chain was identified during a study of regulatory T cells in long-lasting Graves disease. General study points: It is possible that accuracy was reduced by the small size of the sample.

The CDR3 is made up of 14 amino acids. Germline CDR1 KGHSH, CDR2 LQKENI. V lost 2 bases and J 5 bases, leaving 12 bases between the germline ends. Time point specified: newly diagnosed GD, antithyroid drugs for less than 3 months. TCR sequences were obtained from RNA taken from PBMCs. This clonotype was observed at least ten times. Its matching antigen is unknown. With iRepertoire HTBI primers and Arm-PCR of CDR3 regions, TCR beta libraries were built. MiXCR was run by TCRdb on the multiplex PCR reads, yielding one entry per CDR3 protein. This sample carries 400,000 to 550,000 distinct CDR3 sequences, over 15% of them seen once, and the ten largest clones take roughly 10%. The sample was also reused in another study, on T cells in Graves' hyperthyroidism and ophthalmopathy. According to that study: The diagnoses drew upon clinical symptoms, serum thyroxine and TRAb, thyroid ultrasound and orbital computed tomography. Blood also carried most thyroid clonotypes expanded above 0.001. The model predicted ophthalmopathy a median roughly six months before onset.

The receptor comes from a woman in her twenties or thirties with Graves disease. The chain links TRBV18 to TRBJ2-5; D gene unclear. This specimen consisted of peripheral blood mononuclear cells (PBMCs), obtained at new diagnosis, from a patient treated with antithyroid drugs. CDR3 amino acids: CASSPGKGTETQYF. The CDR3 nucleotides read TGTGCCAGCTCACCAGGAAAGGGTACGGAGACCCAGTACTTC.